Below, 9 T cell receptor beta chains from the same sample are listed, as sequenced in a study of glioma-infiltrating T cells after dendritic cell vaccination. Some clones are missing from TCRdb's copy, which holds only in-frame ones; the method was immunoSEQ multiplex PCR. The table records roughly 100,000 clones, 90% of them present only once. Time point denoted: after dendritic cell vaccination, including at tumor progression/relapse. This specimen consisted of blood, obtained after dendritic cell vaccination. Source of these receptors: a human donor with glioblastoma.

This rearrangement joins TRBV30 to TRBJ2-1; D might be TRBD2 (7 bases). The CDR3 runs 15 residues. CDR1 and CDR2 from the germline V gene are GTSNPN and SVGIG (reference sequence). V gave up 0 bases and J gave up 5 bases, with 14 bases separating them. CDR3 amino acids: CAWSVWGGQDNEQFF. The CDR3 DNA reads TGTGCCTGGAGTGTTTGGGGGGGGCAGGACAATGAGCAGTTCTTC.

This clone was counted once. This chain uses TRBV4-2 with TRBJ1-1; D unclear. The CDR3 covers 13 residues. The germline V gene has CDR1 LGHNA and CDR2 YNFKEQ. Between the trimmed V and J ends, which lost 1 base and 7 bases, there was a span of 10 bases. CDR3 coding DNA: TGTGCCAGCAGCCAAGTCGATCAGGTTGAAGCTTTCTTT. It specifies CASSQVDQVEAFF.

The chain joins TRBV30 to TRBJ2-2; 8 bases match TRBD2. V was pared by 7 bases and J by 3 bases, with 7 bases of the junction left unmatched. The CDR3 totals 14 residues. Looked up from germline, CDR1 is GTSNPN and CDR2 is SVGIG (reference sequence). This chain's CDR3 is CALSGGRYTGELFF. CDR3 nucleotide sequence: TGTGCCTTAAGCGGGGGTCGGTACACCGGGGAGCTGTTTTTT.

For this clone: The sample carries other DNA sequences with the same CDR3. The gene calls are TRBV18 and TRBJ2-7, with 9 nucleotides matching TRBD1. V shed 2 bases and J 4 bases; nucleotides not matched to a gene: 3. This CDR3 has 14 residues. CDR1 is KGHSH and CDR2 is LQKENI in the germline V gene. DNA for the CDR3: TGTGCCAGCTCACCAGGGACAGGGCGGTACGAGCAGTACTTC. Translating it yields CASSPGTGRYEQYF.

The chain uses TRBV6-1 and TRBJ1-4; unclear D gene. V lost 1 base, J lost 10 bases, and 10 bases lay in between. Germline values: CDR1 MNHNS, CDR2 SASEGT. The CDR3 runs to 13 residues. CDR3 sequence reads: CASSEEPPRKLFF. The DNA of the CDR3 is TGTGCCAGCAGTGAAGAGCCTCCCCGAAAACTGTTTTTT.

The V call is TRBV10-3, the J call TRBJ2-7; D uncertain. The V end lost 2 bases, the J end lost 9 bases, and 14 bases lay between the germline ends. Germline V gene sequence: CDR1 ENHRY, CDR2 SYGVKD. The CDR3 consists of 13 residues. The CDR3 protein is CAISEIAGFGQYF. CDR3 sequence (DNA): TGTGCCATCAGTGAGATCGCCGGGTTCGGGCAGTACTTC.

The V and J genes are TRBV6-5 and TRBJ1-1, with D unresolved. V lost 6 bases to trimming and J lost 9 bases, with 14 bases between them. In germline, CDR1 is MNHEY, CDR2 SVGAGI. This CDR3 spans 12 amino acids. The DNA of the CDR3 is TGTGCCAGCAGCCGGAGAGGAGACCAAGCTTTCTTT. The encoded protein is CASSRRGDQAFF.

V and J are TRBV5-6 and TRBJ2-7; 13 positions match TRBD2. Unmatched junction bases numbered 5, after V lost 4 bases and J lost 4 bases. The CDR3 is 15 residues long. In germline, CDR1 is SGHDT, CDR2 YYEEEE. In DNA form, the CDR3 reads TGTGCCAGCAGCCGACTAGCGGGAGGAACTTACGAGCAGTACTTC. This codes for CASSRLAGGTYEQYF.

The V and J genes are TRBV6-5 and TRBJ1-5; tentatively, D is TRBD1 (6 bases). Germline V gives CDR1 MNHEY, CDR2 SVGAGI. Trimming cost V 4 bases and J 2 bases, with 12 bases left between them. The CDR3 length is 15 residues. The CDR3 here is CASSSQGNGNQPQHF. As DNA, the CDR3 is TGTGCCAGCAGTTCTCAGGGGAACGGCAATCAGCCCCAGCATTTT.